This section outlines one TCR beta chain sequence together with its context. Its antigen is not known. This record comes from a study of PD-1 blockade in classical Hodgkin lymphoma. Overall study findings and caveats: Relapsed/refractory patients reportedly had the lowest baseline TCR diversity, below newly diagnosed patients, who were below healthy donors. Exclusion was applied to patients who started nivolumab under 1 year after ASCT.

Assay: immunoSEQ multiplex PCR; the TCRdb copy retains only in-frame clones and omits some. The table lists roughly 90,000 clones, around 80% of them singletons. Germline loops: CDR1 MRHNA, CDR2 SNTAGT. This CDR3 comprises 14 residues. Trimming shortened V by 8 bases and J by 4 bases, and 17 bases separated the two germline ends. Time point: cycle 4 day 1 (C4D1), after more than five weeks of nivolumab. Every patient was affected by relapse after autologous stem cell transplantation, while exposure to brentuximab vedotin was not uniform. The TCR sequence derives from a human donor with classical Hodgkin lymphoma. This material consisted of peripheral blood mononuclear cells (PBMCs), taken before the fourth cycle of nivolumab. The rearrangement uses TRBV6-4 and TRBJ1-1; D is unresolved. CDR3 sequence: CASSIPPLLTEAFF. In DNA, the CDR3 is TGTGCCAGCTCTATCCCCCCCCTCCTCACTGAAGCTTTCTTT.